Listed here are 15 T cell receptor beta chains from one sample, sequenced in a study of CD8+CD57+ T cells in acquired aplastic anemia. TCR beta VDJ combinations and CDR3 sequences were profiled from genomic DNA. A single record per CDR3 protein comes from TCRdb applying MiXCR to the reads. The table includes about 400,000 distinct CDR3 sequences, 65% to 75% detected once. Material for sequencing was sorted CD4+, CD8+, or CD8+CD57+ T cells (not recorded which) from PBMCs. All receptors derive from a human donor in good health, serving as a control.

The rearrangement links TRBV20-1 to TRBJ2-3, with a possible D match to TRBD1 (6 bases). V was clipped by 1 base and J by 4 bases, with 12 bases between them. This CDR3 is 14 amino acids long. Germline V lookup: CDR1 DFQATT, CDR2 SNEGSKA (reference sequence). The CDR3 nucleotides read TGCAGTGCTAGAGGACAGGTTGGACCAGATACGCAGTATTTT. Amino acids: CSARGQVGPDTQYF.

The CDR3 loop is CASSSTGGPEAFF. In nucleotides, the CDR3 is TGTGCCAGCAGCTCCACAGGGGGCCCTGAAGCTTTCTTT. The chain carries TRBV7-2 and TRBJ1-1; 9 bases are a match to TRBD1. Germline trimming cut 4 bases from V and 6 bases from J; bases unmatched to any gene: 3. The CDR3 has 13 residues. Germline assignment: CDR1 SGHTA and CDR2 FQGNSA.

This chain uses TRBV11-2 with TRBJ2-7; 8 nucleotides line up with TRBD2. The CDR3 has 13 amino acids. V lost 7 bases, J lost 4 bases, and 6 bases stayed unmatched. Germline V CDR1 and CDR2: SGHAT, FQNNGV. The CDR3 is CASKRGGLYEQYF. In DNA form, the CDR3 reads TGTGCCAGCAAACGGGGGGGTTTGTACGAGCAGTACTTC. Variable domain in full (rest from reference TRBV11-2 and TRBJ2-7): EAGVAQSPRYKIIEKRQSVAFWCNPISGHATLYWYQQILGQGPKLLIQFQNNGVVDDSQLPKDRFSAERLKGVDSTLKIQPAKLEDSAVYLCASKRGGLYEQYFGPGTRLTVT.

The rearrangement uses TRBV5-1 and TRBJ2-3; 9 bases are shared with TRBD1. The CDR3 contains 13 residues. J gave up 11 bases and V 3 bases, and 7 bases lay outside the gene matches. Germline CDR1 SGHRS, CDR2 YFSETQ. CDR3 amino acids: CASSWDRERLQYF. Written as DNA, the CDR3 is TGCGCCAGCAGCTGGGACAGGGAACGGCTGCAGTATTTT.

As DNA, the CDR3 is TGTGCCAGCAGCTTAACCCCCGGCGGGGAAAGGGGCGACGGCTACACCTTC. It encodes CASSLTPGGERGDGYTF. This chain links TRBV11-2 with TRBJ1-2, with D maybe TRBD1 (5 bases). The CDR3 consists of 17 residues. Trimming stripped 2 bases from V and 8 bases from J, with 24 bases between. From germline, CDR1 is SGHAT and CDR2 FQNNGV.

To note about this clonotype: Relative to the germline gene, one junction end is altered; a read error may explain this. The chain couples TRBV2 to TRBJ1-1, with D perhaps matching TRBD1 (6 bases). The CDR3 spans 15 residues. Germline loops: CDR1 SNHLY, CDR2 FYNNEI. For the CDR3, the DNA is TGTGCCAGCAACAAACTTGCAGCGGGGGCAGATACGCAGTACTTT. It specifies CASNKLAAGADTQYF.

Comment on this clonotype: One end of the junction does not line up with germline, which may come from a read error. This rearrangement joins TRBV2 to TRBJ1-6, with 7 bases that match TRBD1. The germline V gene encodes CDR1 SNHLY and CDR2 FYNNEI. The CDR3 covers 14 residues. In DNA, the CDR3 is TGTGCCAGCAGTGGACAGGGAAGGGGAGCCACCCTGCCCTTT. This gives the protein CASSGQGRGATLPF. The full variable domain, its missing parts supplied by reference TRBV2 and TRBJ1-6, is EPEVTQTPSHQVTQMGQEVILRCVPISNHLYFYWYRQILGQKVEFLVSFYNNEISEKSEIFDDQFSVERPDGSNFTLKIRSTKLEDSAMYFCASSGQGRGATLPFGNGTRLTVT.

This clonotype came up many times. The V gene is TRBV7-8, the J gene TRBJ1-1; the match to TRBD1 covers 8 bases. Germline V gives CDR1 SGHVS, CDR2 FQNEAQ. The CDR3 covers 14 residues. After removal of 1 base from V and 8 bases from J, the junction contained 6 bases not matched to a gene. The CDR3 loop is CASSLGSGGREAFF. Written as DNA, the CDR3 is TGTGCCAGCAGCTTAGGCTCAGGGGGCAGAGAAGCTTTCTTT.

This clonotype was counted ten times or more. The chain links TRBV9 to TRBJ1-1, with 7 bases identical to TRBD1. Germline assignment: CDR1 SGDLS and CDR2 YYNGEE. There are 15 residues in the CDR3. V lost 4 bases to trimming and J lost 0 bases; unmatched junction nucleotides: 6. The CDR3 region is CASSTRTGLNTEAFF. For the CDR3, the DNA is TGTGCCAGCAGCACGCGGACAGGCCTGAACACTGAAGCTTTCTTT.

The V call is TRBV20-1, the J call TRBJ1-1; unclear D gene. Germline CDR1 and CDR2: DFQATT and SNEGSKA (reference sequence). CDR3 length equals 11 residues. V lost 4 bases and J lost 8, with 11 bases in between. CDR3 in DNA: TGCAGTGCTACGCCGGGGAGGGAAGCTTTCTTT. This sequence encodes CSATPGREAFF.

Regarding this clonotype: The junction and the germline gene differ at one end; a read error may be behind it. The chain has TRBV10-3 and TRBJ2-3, with D possibly TRBD2 on 7 matching bases. Germline V gene sequence: CDR1 ENHRY, CDR2 SYGVKD. The CDR3 runs to 14 residues. DNA of the CDR3: TGTGCTATCAGTGGACCGGGGGGCCCAGATACGCAGTATTTT. Translated: CAISGPGGPDTQYF.

Here the CDR3 reads CASGPGQGDGYTF. In DNA, the CDR3 is TGTGCTAGTGGTCCTGGCCAGGGGGATGGCTACACCTTC. The chain combines TRBV12-5 with TRBJ1-2, with 7 nucleotides matching TRBD1. Germline trimming cut 5 bases from V and 6 bases from J; bases unmatched to any gene: 6. The germline gives CDR1 LGHNT, CDR2 FRNRAP. CDR3 length: 13 residues.

The chain joins TRBV19 to TRBJ1-2; D remains unclear. The germline CDR1 and CDR2 sequences are LNHDA and SQIVND (reference sequence). V was clipped by 3 bases and J by 5 bases, with 7 bases between them. The CDR3 sequence is 12 residues long. CDR3 region: CASSISVYGYTF. The CDR3 coding sequence is TGTGCCAGTAGTATCTCCGTATATGGCTACACCTTC.

This clonotype has a handful of counts. The genes are TRBV7-9 and TRBJ1-1; D is undetermined. V was cut by 4 bases and J by 1 base, with 7 bases left in between. Per germline, CDR1 SEHNR and CDR2 FQNEAQ (reference sequence). The length of the CDR3 is 13 residues. CDR3 nucleotides: TGTGCCAGCAGCTCAGAGGAGAACACTGAAGCTTTCTTT. Amino acids: CASSSEENTEAFF.

The chain couples TRBV15 to TRBJ2-5; possibly TRBD1 for D (6 bases). This CDR3 contains 15 residues. V lost 0 bases to trimming and J lost 2 bases, with 10 bases between them. CDR1 LNHNV and CDR2 YYDKDF come from the germline V gene (reference sequence). The CDR3 coding sequence is TGTGCCACCAGCAGAGATCGACAGGTGCAAGAGACCCAGTACTTC. It translates to CATSRDRQVQETQYF. Based on the CDR3 plus reference TRBV15 and TRBJ2-5, the full variable domain is DAMVIQNPRYQVTQFGKPVTLSCSQTLNHNVMYWYQQKSSQAPKLLFHYYDKDFNNEADTPDNFQSRRPNTSFCFLDIRSPGLGDTAMYLCATSRDRQVQETQYFGPGTRLLVL.